This TCR beta chain was retrieved from a study of T cells in Graves' hyperthyroidism and ophthalmopathy. Amplified TCR beta CDR3 regions came from RNA transcripts. First-round RT-PCR with HTBI primers amplified the TCR CDR3 region. One entry per CDR3 protein results from TCRdb running MiXCR on the multiplex PCR reads. The data show a few hundred thousand distinct CDR3 sequences, approximately 15% seen once. Per germline, CDR1 KGHDR and CDR2 SFDVKD. Trimming cost V 2 bases and J 6 bases; bases outside gene matches: 7. The CDR3 sequence is 16 residues long. Many counts were recorded for this clonotype. This receptor was taken from an older woman with Graves' ophthalmopathy. The material sequenced was blood. The chain is built from TRBV24-1 and TRBJ1-5; 9 nucleotides align to TRBD1. The CDR3 protein is CATSDSRDRGGQPQHF. In DNA, the CDR3 is TGTGCCACCAGTGATTCCCGAGACAGGGGGGGTCAGCCCCAGCATTTT.